Below are 21 T cell receptor beta chains sequenced from a single sample in a study of post-analysis software for immune sequencing data. Included in the TCR beta cDNA libraries were unique molecular identifiers. One entry per CDR3 protein, called by TCRdb with MiXCR from the PCR reads. The sample has approximately 630,000 distinct CDR3 sequences, approximately 59% seen once. Their target antigens are unknown. Whole-study results and caveats: The study found TRBV5-6, TRBV5-1 and TRBV20-1 among 5 or 6 TRBV segments more frequent in patients than controls.

Sequencing input: blood. The receptor source for this set is a girl aged 2 to 10 with multiple sclerosis.

The chain is built from TRBV11-3 and TRBJ2-1; TRBD2 is a possible D gene (6 bases). Germline CDR1 SGHNT, CDR2 YENEEA. Trimming removed 5 bases at V and 4 bases at J, with 9 bases between. The CDR3 is made up of 13 amino acids. The CDR3 nucleotides read TGTGCCAGCAGCCACGGGGGATACAATGAGCAGTTCTTC. It codes for CASSHGGYNEQFF. Full variable domain (missing parts from reference TRBV11-3 and TRBJ2-1): EAGVVQSPRYKIIEKKQPVAFWCNPISGHNTLYWYLQNLGQGPELLIRYENEEAVDDSQLPKDRFSAERLKGVDSTLKIQPAELGDSAVYLCASSHGGYNEQFFGPGTRLTVL.

This clonotype has a handful of counts. The chain uses TRBV6-5 and TRBJ2-1; weak D call: TRBD2 (6 bases). Germline-derived CDR1 and CDR2 are MNHEY and SVGAGI. The CDR3 loop spans 15 amino acids. V lost 6 bases to trimming and J lost 5 bases, with 17 bases between them. This CDR3 reads CASSSSGLPNNEQFF. The CDR3 DNA sequence: TGTGCCAGCAGCTCTTCGGGACTTCCCAACAATGAGCAGTTCTTC.

The chain combines TRBV20-1 with TRBJ2-2, with D unclear. Germline V gene data show CDR1 as DFQATT and CDR2 as SNEGSKA (reference sequence). Trimming took 0 bases from V and 5 from J, leaving 10 bases between them. The CDR3 runs to 14 residues. The CDR3 DNA sequence: TGCAGTGCTAGAGACGGTCCGAGGACCGGGGAGCTGTTTTTT. Protein product: CSARDGPRTGELFF.

The V gene is TRBV11-2, the J gene TRBJ2-1; maybe TRBD2 (5 bases). The CDR3 contains 17 residues. Germline-derived CDR1 and CDR2 are SGHAT and FQNNGV. V was shortened by 1 base and J by 5 bases, with 18 bases between the two germline ends. Here the CDR3 reads CASSLGIGVHEDNEQFF. CDR3 DNA sequence: TGTGCCAGCAGCTTAGGCATCGGGGTTCATGAAGACAATGAGCAGTTCTTC.

The chain has TRBV7-2 and TRBJ2-5; 7 bases match TRBD2. The CDR3 has 15 residues. CDR1 is SGHTA, CDR2 FQGNSA, per germline. V shed 2 bases, J shed 2 bases, and the junction held 5 bases outside the gene matches. In nucleotides, the CDR3 is TGTGCCAGCAGCTTATGGTACGGGGGGCAAGAGACCCAGTACTTC. Amino acids: CASSLWYGGQETQYF.

The rearrangement joins TRBV7-9 to TRBJ2-5; the D gene is possibly TRBD1 (5 bases). This CDR3 comprises 13 residues. Germline values: CDR1 SEHNR, CDR2 FQNEAQ (reference sequence). V was trimmed by 5 bases and J by 5 bases, leaving 12 bases between them. The CDR3 nucleotides are TGTGCCAGCAGCGGGGCAGGTGGGGAGACCCAGTACTTC. Translated, it gives CASSGAGGETQYF.

The V and J genes are TRBV3-1 and TRBJ2-1; 10 bases line up with TRBD1. The DNA end favors TRBJ2-7, so the J call may be wrong. Germline CDR1 and CDR2: LGHDT and YNNKEL (reference sequence). This CDR3 contains 16 residues. CDR3: CASSQADRGRYNEQYF. The CDR3 DNA follows: TGTGCCAGCAGCCAAGCCGACAGGGGGCGCTACAATGAGCAGTACTTC.

V usage is TRBV5-1 and J usage is TRBJ2-7; D gene ambiguous. Trimming took off 4 bases at V and 2 bases at J, with 10 bases between the two ends. There are 13 residues in the CDR3. Germline CDR1 and CDR2: SGHRS and YFSETQ. CDR3 coding DNA: TGCGCCAGCAGCATCTCTCAAACCTACGAGCAGTACTTC. This gives the protein CASSISQTYEQYF.

This rearrangement joins TRBV12-3 or TRBV12-4 to TRBJ2-7, with TRBD2 as a possible D gene (5 bases). V lost 3 bases to trimming and J lost 4 bases, with 13 bases between them. CDR3 length equals 14 residues. The CDR3 loop is CASSFAGEVYEQYF. The CDR3 DNA reads TGTGCCAGCAGTTTTGCGGGTGAGGTTTACGAGCAGTACTTC.

This clonotype has a handful of counts. The chain carries TRBV20-1 and TRBJ2-5; D could derive from TRBD1 or TRBD2 (5 bases each). CDR1 is DFQATT, CDR2 SNEGSKA, per germline (reference sequence). CDR3 length equals 15 residues. V lost 1 base and J 1 base, leaving 13 bases between the germline ends. CDR3 in DNA: TGCAGTGCTAGAGTACGGGACCGCGGCCAAGAGACCCAGTACTTC. This translates into CSARVRDRGQETQYF.

CDR3 amino acids: CSARGGAGRNEQFF. CDR3 bases: TGCAGTGCTAGAGGTGGGGCAGGTCGCAATGAGCAGTTCTTC. This chain connects TRBV20-1 to TRBJ2-1; tentatively, D is TRBD1 (5 bases). The CDR3 has 14 residues. Trimming took off 1 base at V and 6 bases at J, with 13 bases between the two ends. Germline CDR1 and CDR2: DFQATT and SNEGSKA (reference sequence).

The V gene is TRBV7-3, the J gene TRBJ2-5; the D gene is possibly TRBD1 (5 bases). There are 12 residues in the CDR3. Germline V gives CDR1 SGHTA, CDR2 FQGTGA. V shed 4 bases and J shed 11 bases, with 14 bases lying between them. CDR3 nucleotides: TGTGCCAGCAGCTCCGACCAGGGTGAGCAGTACTTC. As protein: CASSSDQGEQYF.

The CDR3 is CASSQEVVGSTDTQYF. DNA of the CDR3: TGCGCCAGCAGCCAAGAGGTTGTGGGTAGCACAGATACGCAGTATTTT. The V call is TRBV4-3, the J call TRBJ2-3; the D is unclear. Deletions cut 0 bases from V and 0 bases from J, with 10 bases between. The CDR3 length is 16 residues. Germline-derived CDR1 and CDR2 are LGHNA and YSLEER.

Only a few counts were recorded for this clonotype. The V and J genes are TRBV4-3 and TRBJ1-6, with D possibly TRBD1 on 6 matching bases. With 5 bases removed from V and 12 bases from J, the gap between germline ends came to 23 bases. From germline, CDR1 is LGHNA and CDR2 YSLEER. There are 16 residues in the CDR3. CDR3 nucleotides: TGCGCCAGCAGCTCATCCCAGACAGGAGGGGTAATACCCCTCCACTTT. Its translation: CASSSSQTGGVIPLHF.

This chain links TRBV27 with TRBJ2-4; D is undetermined. Trimming cost V 4 bases and J 3 bases, with 4 bases left between them. CDR3 length: 12 amino acids. The germline V gene encodes CDR1 MNHEY and CDR2 SMNVEV (reference sequence). The CDR3 DNA sequence: TGTGCCAGCAGTTCTGGCAAAAACATTCAGTACTTC. It translates to CASSSGKNIQYF.

The chain links TRBV6-5 to TRBJ2-5, with D unclear. CDR1 and CDR2 (germline): MNHEY, SVGAGI. Trimming shortened V by 2 bases and J by 4 bases, and 11 bases separated the two germline ends. This CDR3 region has 14 residues. CDR3 bases: TGTGCCAGCAGTTACGCCGCGGTTCCAGAGACCCAGTACTTC. Residues: CASSYAAVPETQYF.

The J gene is TRBJ1-2, the V gene TRBV5-1, with unresolved D. CDR1 is SGHRS, CDR2 YFSETQ, per germline. This CDR3 contains 15 residues. V lost 0 bases to trimming and J lost 5 bases, with 14 bases between them. The CDR3 DNA follows: TGCGCCAGCAGCTTGGTAGCTCCCCGAGATTATGGCTACACCTTC. Protein sequence: CASSLVAPRDYGYTF. Using reference TRBV5-1 and TRBJ1-2 for the parts outside the CDR3, the full variable domain is KAGVTQTPRYLIKTRGQQVTLSCSPISGHRSVSWYQQTPGQGLQFLFEYFSETQRNKGNFPGRFSGRQFSNSRSEMNVSTLELGDSALYLCASSLVAPRDYGYTFGSGTRLTVV.

This sequence joins TRBV9 and TRBJ2-7; 9 bases line up with TRBD2. The germline V gene has CDR1 SGDLS and CDR2 YYNGEE. The CDR3 extends over 15 amino acids. After removal of 4 bases from V and 2 bases from J, the junction contained 7 bases not matched to a gene. DNA of the CDR3: TGTGCCAGCAGCTCGGGACTAGCCAACGCCTACGAGCAGTACTTC. Encoded protein: CASSSGLANAYEQYF.

The chain couples TRBV18 to TRBJ2-7; 10 bases are shared with TRBD1. In germline, CDR1 is KGHSH, CDR2 LQKENI. CDR3 size: 17 residues. The junction had 7 bases not matched to a gene; V was cut back by 0 bases and J by 2 bases. The CDR3 is CASSPPNAGTGAYEQYF. Here the CDR3 DNA reads TGTGCCAGCTCACCACCCAACGCCGGGACAGGGGCCTACGAGCAGTACTTC.

This clonotype occurred a few times. The CDR3 region is CASSLSGPGGQPQHF. The CDR3 DNA reads TGTGCCAGCAGTTTATCGGGGCCGGGCGGTCAGCCCCAGCATTTT. The V call is TRBV27, the J call TRBJ1-5; D is perhaps TRBD1 (5 bases). V lost 0 bases and J 6 bases, leaving 12 bases between the germline ends. Germline-derived CDR1 and CDR2 are MNHEY and SMNVEV (reference sequence). CDR3 size: 15 residues.

The V gene is TRBV7-2, the J gene TRBJ2-7; no firm D call. The J call is doubtful: the DNA matches TRBJ2-5 better. Germline CDR1 SGHTA, CDR2 FQGNSA. CDR3 length: 13 residues. Here the CDR3 DNA reads TGTGCCAGCAGCGGGTTATACGGAGAGACCCAGTACTTC. It translates to CASSGLYGETQYF.